This T cell receptor (beta chain) was identified during a study of T cells in Graves' hyperthyroidism and ophthalmopathy. Uncontrolled infection, other autoimmune disease, pregnancy or lactation disqualified patients from enrolment. Trimming removed 7 bases from V and 5 bases from J, with 14 bases in between. Germline-derived CDR1 and CDR2 are SEHNR and FQNEAQ (reference sequence). CDR3 length: 13 residues. Researchers amplified the TCR beta CDR3 regions from RNA transcripts. An initial round of RT-PCR targeting the TCR CDR3 relied on the HTBI primer set. TCRdb fed the multiplex PCR reads into MiXCR, producing one record per CDR3 protein. The sample holds nearly 750,000 distinct CDR3 sequences, about a third seen once.

Material for sequencing was blood. The V and J genes are TRBV7-9 and TRBJ1-2; possibly TRBD1 for D (6 bases). The sequence came from a woman in her 40s with Graves' hyperthyroidism. In nucleotides, the CDR3 is TGTGCCAGCAAAGGGGGGTCCGGGTATGGCTACACCTTC. This translates into CASKGGSGYGYTF.